The TCR beta chain under discussion was sequenced for a study of cytomegalovirus exposure and HLA in healthy donors. Study details: The same platform as the 500 to 700 first-cohort repertoires was used for the 130 or so validation repertoires, a later analysis reported.

Study-level results: Testing in vitro showed three CMV-associated chains specific for CMV antigens. Most TCR sequences were rare, but some public TCRs occurred in many donors. Cytomegalovirus association was assigned to about 150 TCR beta chains.

Only in-frame clones appear in the TCRdb table, and some are missing; sequencing was by immunoSEQ multiplex PCR. This sample has 150,000 to 200,000 clones, with 86% found just once. On this clone itself: The antigen remains unidentified.

Germline V gene sequence: CDR1 SGHTA, CDR2 FQGNSA. The V and J ends lost 0 bases and 1 base, in that order; junction bases with no gene match: 6. The CDR3 covers 16 residues. What was sequenced was PBMCs. The gene calls are TRBV7-2 and TRBJ2-7, with 7 bases that match TRBD2. The receptor's source is a woman between 18 and 29 years old in good health and CMV-seronegative. This chain's CDR3 is CASSLAPGGKSYEQYF. The CDR3 region has the DNA TGTGCCAGCAGCTTAGCGCCGGGAGGTAAATCCTACGAGCAGTACTTC.